This T cell receptor beta chain was profiled in a study of cytomegalovirus exposure and HLA in healthy donors. Comments on this clone: No antigen is known for it.

The PCR was carried out with 60 Vbeta primers and 13 Jbeta primers. Only in-frame clones appear in the TCRdb table, and some are missing; sequencing was by immunoSEQ multiplex PCR. Among around 89,000 clones listed, more than 65% were seen once. Findings and limits, study-wide: From TCR beta sequences, most subjects' HLA-A and HLA-B alleles were reportedly predicted accurately.

This clonotype originated in a girl aged 2 to 10 in good health and CMV-seropositive. Sequenced: PBMCs.

CDR3 in amino acids: CASSMTTGTNIRYTF. The DNA for the CDR3 is TGTGCCAGCAGTATGACCACCGGGACAAATATTCGCTACACCTTC. The chain has TRBV6-1 and TRBJ1-2, with D perhaps matching TRBD1 (6 bases). The germline V gene has CDR1 MNHNS and CDR2 SASEGT. V dropped 5 bases and J dropped 9 bases, with 22 bases sitting between them. The CDR3 spans 15 residues.